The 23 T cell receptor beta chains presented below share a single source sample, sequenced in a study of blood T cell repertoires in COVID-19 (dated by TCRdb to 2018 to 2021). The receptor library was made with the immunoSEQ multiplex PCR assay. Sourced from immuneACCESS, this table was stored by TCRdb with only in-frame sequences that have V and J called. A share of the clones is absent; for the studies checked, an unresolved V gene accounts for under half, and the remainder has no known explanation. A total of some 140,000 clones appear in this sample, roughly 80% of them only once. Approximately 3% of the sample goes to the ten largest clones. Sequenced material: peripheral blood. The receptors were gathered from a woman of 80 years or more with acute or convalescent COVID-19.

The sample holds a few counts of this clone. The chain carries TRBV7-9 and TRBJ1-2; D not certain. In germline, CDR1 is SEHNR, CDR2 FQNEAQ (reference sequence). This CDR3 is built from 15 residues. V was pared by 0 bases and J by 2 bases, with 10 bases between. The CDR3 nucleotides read TGTGCCAGCAGCTTAGCGCGAAAGATAAACTATGGCTACACCTTC. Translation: CASSLARKINYGYTF.

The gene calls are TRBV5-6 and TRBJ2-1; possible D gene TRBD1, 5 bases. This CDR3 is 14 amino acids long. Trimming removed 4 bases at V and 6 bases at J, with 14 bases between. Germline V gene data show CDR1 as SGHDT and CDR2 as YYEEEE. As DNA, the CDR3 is TGTGCCAGCAGCGGGTGGGTAGGGGTCAATGAGCAGTTCTTC. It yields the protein CASSGWVGVNEQFF. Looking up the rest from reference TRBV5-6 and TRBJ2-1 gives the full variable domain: DAGVTQSPTHLIKTRGQQVTLRCSPKSGHDTVSWYQQALGQGPQFIFQYYEEEERQRGNFPDRFSGHQFPNYSSELNVNALLLGDSALYLCASSGWVGVNEQFFGPGTRLTVL.

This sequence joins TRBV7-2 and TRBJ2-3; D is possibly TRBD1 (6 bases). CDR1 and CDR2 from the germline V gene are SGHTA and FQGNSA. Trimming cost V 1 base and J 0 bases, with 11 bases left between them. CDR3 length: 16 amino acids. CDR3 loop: CASSLDGQRSTDTQYF. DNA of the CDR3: TGTGCCAGCAGCTTAGATGGACAGAGGAGCACAGATACGCAGTATTTT.

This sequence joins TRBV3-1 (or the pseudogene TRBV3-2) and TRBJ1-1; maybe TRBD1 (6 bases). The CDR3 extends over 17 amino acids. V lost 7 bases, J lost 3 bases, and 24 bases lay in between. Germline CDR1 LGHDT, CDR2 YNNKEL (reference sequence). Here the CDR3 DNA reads TGTGCCAGCACCCACAGGGAGGGCCGACGGGGGGACACTGAAGCTTTCTTT. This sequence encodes CASTHREGRRGDTEAFF.

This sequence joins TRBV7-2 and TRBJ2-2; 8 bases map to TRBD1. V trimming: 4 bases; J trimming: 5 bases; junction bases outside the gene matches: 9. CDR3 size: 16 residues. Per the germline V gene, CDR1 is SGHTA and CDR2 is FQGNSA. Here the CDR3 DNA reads TGTGCCAGCAGCTCGACAGGGGTGGGGGGTACCGGGGAGCTGTTTTTT. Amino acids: CASSSTGVGGTGELFF.

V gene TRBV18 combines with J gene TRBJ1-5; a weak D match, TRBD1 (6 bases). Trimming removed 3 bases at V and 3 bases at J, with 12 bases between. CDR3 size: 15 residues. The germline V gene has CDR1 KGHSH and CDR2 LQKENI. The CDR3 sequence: CASSPGGADNQPQHF. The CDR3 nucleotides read TGTGCCAGCTCACCGGGGGGGGCCGACAATCAGCCCCAGCATTTT.

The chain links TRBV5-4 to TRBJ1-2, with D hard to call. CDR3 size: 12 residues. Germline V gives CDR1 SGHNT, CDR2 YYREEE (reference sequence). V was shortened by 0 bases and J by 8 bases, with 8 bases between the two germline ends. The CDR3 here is CASSLDVVGYTF. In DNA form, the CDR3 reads TGTGCCAGCAGCTTGGACGTAGTAGGCTACACCTTC.

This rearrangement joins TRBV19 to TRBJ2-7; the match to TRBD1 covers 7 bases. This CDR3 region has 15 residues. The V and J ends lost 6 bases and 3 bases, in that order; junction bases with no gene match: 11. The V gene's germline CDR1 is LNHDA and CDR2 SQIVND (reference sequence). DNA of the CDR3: TGTGCCAGTAGCGGACTCGGGACAGTGGACTACGAGCAGTACTTC. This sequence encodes CASSGLGTVDYEQYF.

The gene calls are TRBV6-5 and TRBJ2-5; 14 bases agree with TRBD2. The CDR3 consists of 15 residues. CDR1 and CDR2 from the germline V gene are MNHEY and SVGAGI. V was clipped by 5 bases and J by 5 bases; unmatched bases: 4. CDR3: CASSKTSGGAETQYF. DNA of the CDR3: TGTGCCAGCAGTAAGACTAGCGGGGGGGCGGAGACCCAGTACTTC.

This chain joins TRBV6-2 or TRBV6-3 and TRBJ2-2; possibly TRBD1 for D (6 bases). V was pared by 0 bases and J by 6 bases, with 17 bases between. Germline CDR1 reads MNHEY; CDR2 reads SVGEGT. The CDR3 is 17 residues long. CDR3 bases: TGTGCCAGCAGTTACTCGATTTCTGGGGGCGAAGCCGGGGAGCTGTTTTTT. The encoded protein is CASSYSISGGEAGELFF.

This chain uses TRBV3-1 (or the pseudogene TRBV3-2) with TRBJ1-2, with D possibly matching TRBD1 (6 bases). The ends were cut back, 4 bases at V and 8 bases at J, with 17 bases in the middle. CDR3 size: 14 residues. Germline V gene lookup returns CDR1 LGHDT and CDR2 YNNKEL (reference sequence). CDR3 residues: CASSRLGQGNGYTF. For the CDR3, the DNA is TGTGCCAGCAGCCGGCTTGGGCAGGGGAACGGCTACACCTTC.

CDR3 loop: CASSVRGAYNEQFF. The CDR3 DNA is TGCGCCAGCAGTGTAAGGGGCGCCTACAATGAGCAGTTCTTC. The chain links TRBV10-2 to TRBJ2-1; D may be TRBD1 (5 bases). The CDR3 contains 14 residues. V was trimmed by 4 bases and J by 2 bases, leaving 9 bases between them. CDR1 and CDR2 from the germline V gene are WSHSY and SAAADI.

In DNA, the CDR3 is TGTGCCAGCTCACCCCAGACTAGCGGGGGTCCATCCGGGGAGCTGTTTTTT. It encodes CASSPQTSGGPSGELFF. This chain joins TRBV18 and TRBJ2-2; TRBD2 agrees at 12 bases. The CDR3 contains 17 residues. J lost 6 bases, V lost 3 bases, and 8 bases had no gene match. The V gene's germline CDR1 is KGHSH and CDR2 LQKENI.

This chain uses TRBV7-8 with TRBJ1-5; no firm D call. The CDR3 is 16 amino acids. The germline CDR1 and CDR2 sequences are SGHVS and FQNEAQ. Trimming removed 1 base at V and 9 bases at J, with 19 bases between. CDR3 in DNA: TGTGCCAGCAGCTTAGTAAGAGGACGGACTGGTCGGCCCCAGCATTTT. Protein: CASSLVRGRTGRPQHF.

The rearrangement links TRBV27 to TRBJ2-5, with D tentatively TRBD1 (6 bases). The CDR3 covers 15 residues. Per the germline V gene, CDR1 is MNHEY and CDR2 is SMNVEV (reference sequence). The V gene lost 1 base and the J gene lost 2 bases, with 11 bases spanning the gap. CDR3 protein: CASSLYLGQQETQYF. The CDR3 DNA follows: TGTGCCAGCAGTTTATACCTGGGACAACAAGAGACCCAGTACTTC.

The CDR3 bases are TGTGCCAGCAGCCAAGCCAGGGACAGCCTTAATCAGCCCCAGCATTTT. Amino acid sequence: CASSQARDSLNQPQHF. The chain joins TRBV3-1 (or the pseudogene TRBV3-2) to TRBJ1-5, with 7 bases lining up with TRBD1. This CDR3 is 16 amino acids long. V dropped 1 base and J dropped 4; count of bases not matched to a gene: 7. The V gene's germline CDR1 is LGHDT and CDR2 YNNKEL (reference sequence).

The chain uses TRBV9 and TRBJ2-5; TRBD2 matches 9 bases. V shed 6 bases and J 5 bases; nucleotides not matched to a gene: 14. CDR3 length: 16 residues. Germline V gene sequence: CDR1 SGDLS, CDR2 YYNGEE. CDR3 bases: TGTGCCAGCACAAGGGCTAGCGGGGATGCTTGGGAGACCCAGTACTTC. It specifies CASTRASGDAWETQYF.

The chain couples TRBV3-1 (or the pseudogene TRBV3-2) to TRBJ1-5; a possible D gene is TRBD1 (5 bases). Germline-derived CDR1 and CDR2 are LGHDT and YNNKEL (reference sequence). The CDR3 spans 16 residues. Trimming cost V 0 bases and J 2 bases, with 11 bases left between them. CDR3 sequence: CASSQDQGLGNQPQHF. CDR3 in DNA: TGTGCCAGCAGCCAAGATCAGGGTTTGGGCAATCAGCCCCAGCATTTT.

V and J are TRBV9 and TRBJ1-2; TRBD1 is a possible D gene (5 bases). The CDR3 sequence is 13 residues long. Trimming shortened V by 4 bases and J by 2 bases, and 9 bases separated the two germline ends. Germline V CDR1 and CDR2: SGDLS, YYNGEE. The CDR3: CASSPDSNYGYTF. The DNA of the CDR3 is TGTGCCAGCAGCCCCGACAGCAACTATGGCTACACCTTC.

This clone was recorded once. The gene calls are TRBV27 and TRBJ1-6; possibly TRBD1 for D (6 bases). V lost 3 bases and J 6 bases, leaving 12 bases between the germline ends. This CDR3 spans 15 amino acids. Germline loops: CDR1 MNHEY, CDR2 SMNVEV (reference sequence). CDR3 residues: CASSFRQEGNSPLHF. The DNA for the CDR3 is TGTGCCAGCAGTTTTAGACAGGAAGGTAATTCACCCCTCCACTTT.

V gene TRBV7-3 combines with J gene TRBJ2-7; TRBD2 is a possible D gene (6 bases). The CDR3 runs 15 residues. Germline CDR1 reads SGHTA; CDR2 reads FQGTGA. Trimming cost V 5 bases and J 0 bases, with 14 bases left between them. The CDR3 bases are TGTGCCAGCAGCCGCGGGACTGGGAGCTCCTACGAGCAGTACTTC. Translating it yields CASSRGTGSSYEQYF.

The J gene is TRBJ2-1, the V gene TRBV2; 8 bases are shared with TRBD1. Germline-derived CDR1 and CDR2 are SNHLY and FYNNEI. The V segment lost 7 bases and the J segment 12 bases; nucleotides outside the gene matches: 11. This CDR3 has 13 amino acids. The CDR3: CASTIAGTGVQFF. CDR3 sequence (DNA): TGTGCCAGCACTATTGCCGGGACAGGTGTGCAGTTCTTC.

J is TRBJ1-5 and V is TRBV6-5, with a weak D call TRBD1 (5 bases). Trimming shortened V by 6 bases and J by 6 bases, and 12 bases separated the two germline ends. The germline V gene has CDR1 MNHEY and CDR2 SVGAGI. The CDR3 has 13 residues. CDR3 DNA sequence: TGTGCCAGCAGGTCCAGGGCAGGTCAGCCCCAGCATTTT. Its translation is CASRSRAGQPQHF.